The 32 T cell receptor beta chains below were found in one sample sequenced in a study of T cell responses to AZD1222 COVID-19 vaccine. Produced via immunoSEQ multiplex PCR; TCRdb's table is partial and in-frame only. The sample lists 100,000 to 150,000 clones, roughly 90% occurring once. The specimen comprised peripheral blood, sampled on day 0 of AZD1222 vaccination. These receptors originate from an adult in good health.

The gene calls are TRBV19 and TRBJ1-2; 9 nucleotides line up with TRBD1. Unmatched junction bases numbered 4, after V lost 6 bases and J lost 2 bases. Germline CDR1 is LNHDA and CDR2 is SQIVND (reference sequence). This CDR3 region has 14 residues. For the CDR3, the DNA is TGTGCCAGTAGCTCCGGACAGGGGAACTATGGCTACACCTTC. Translated, it gives CASSSGQGNYGYTF.

The chain carries TRBV15 and TRBJ2-1, with D hard to call. The CDR3 is 14 residues long. Trimming took 1 base from V and 5 from J, leaving 9 bases between them. CDR1 and CDR2 (germline): LNHNV, YYDKDF (reference sequence). The CDR3 DNA reads as TGTGCCACCAGCAGAGCCGCTGATAACAATGAGCAGTTCTTC. Translating gives CATSRAADNNEQFF.

The J gene is TRBJ1-2, the V gene TRBV27; D is ambiguous. CDR1 is MNHEY and CDR2 is SMNVEV in the germline V gene (reference sequence). The CDR3 runs to 15 residues. Trimming left V 4 bases short and J 2 bases short, with 14 bases between. CDR3 coding DNA: TGTGCCAGCAGTTCGGACGGAATCTTAAACTATGGCTACACCTTC. Its protein is CASSSDGILNYGYTF.

CDR3 residues: CATSDLDTEAFF. The CDR3 DNA sequence: TGTGCCACCAGTGATTTGGACACTGAAGCTTTCTTT. The chain couples TRBV24-1 to TRBJ1-1; the D is unclear. The CDR3 spans 12 residues. The germline V and J ends were trimmed by 0 bases and 3 bases, with 1 base remaining between them. CDR1 KGHDR and CDR2 SFDVKD come from the germline V gene.

The chain has TRBV7-9 and TRBJ1-1; D unclear. CDR1 and CDR2 from the germline V gene are SEHNR and FQNEAQ (reference sequence). The CDR3 has 14 amino acids. Trimming removed 1 base at V and 4 bases at J, with 10 bases between. The CDR3 sequence: CASSLGRGGTEAFF. For the CDR3, the DNA is TGTGCCAGCAGCTTAGGGCGGGGAGGCACTGAAGCTTTCTTT.

The CDR3 is CASRETNYGYTF. CDR3 DNA: TGTGCCAGTAGGGAAACTAACTATGGCTACACCTTC. The chain employs TRBV19 and TRBJ1-2, with unresolved D. The CDR3 is 12 residues long. The V gene's germline CDR1 is LNHDA and CDR2 SQIVND (reference sequence). V was clipped by 6 bases and J by 0 bases, with 5 bases between them.

This chain joins TRBV9 and TRBJ2-7; weak D call: TRBD2 (6 bases). Deletions cut 1 base from V and 6 bases from J, with 17 bases between. In germline, CDR1 is SGDLS, CDR2 YYNGEE. The CDR3 consists of 15 residues. The DNA for the CDR3 is TGTGCCAGCAGCGTAAACCCCTTTTCGGGGGTCGAGCAGTACTTC. As protein: CASSVNPFSGVEQYF.

The V gene is TRBV10-3, the J gene TRBJ2-2; 8 nucleotides align to TRBD1. The V gene end was trimmed by 9 bases and the J gene end by 1 base; junction bases not matched to a gene: 4. Germline CDR1 reads ENHRY; CDR2 reads SYGVKD. This CDR3 has 14 residues. The DNA for the CDR3 is TGTGCCATTCTCGACAGGGGGAACACCGGGGAGCTGTTTTTT. This gives the protein CAILDRGNTGELFF.

This clone has a handful of counts. This sequence joins TRBV3-1 (or the pseudogene TRBV3-2) and TRBJ2-7; tentatively, D is TRBD1 or TRBD2 (5 bases each). Germline-derived CDR1 and CDR2 are LGHDT and YNNKEL (reference sequence). The CDR3 sequence is 14 residues long. V dropped 3 bases and J dropped 7 bases, with 16 bases sitting between them. CDR3 nucleotides: TGTGCCAGCAGCCAGGACGCTCGGGGCCCTGAGCAGTACTTC. Residues: CASSQDARGPEQYF.

As for this clone: Other DNA variants within this sample encode the same CDR3. The chain links TRBV10-3 to TRBJ1-1; D is perhaps TRBD1 (5 bases). The germline gives CDR1 ENHRY, CDR2 SYGVKD. Trimming took off 6 bases at V and 1 base at J, with 9 bases between the two ends. This CDR3 has 13 residues. In DNA form, the CDR3 reads TGTGCCATCAGGGGAACAGGGAACACTGAAGCTTTCTTT. Encoded protein: CAIRGTGNTEAFF.

This chain joins TRBV15 and TRBJ2-3, with 11 positions matching TRBD2. The J segment lost 0 bases and the V segment lost 2 bases, leaving 7 bases of the junction unmatched. The CDR3 extends over 18 amino acids. Germline CDR1 LNHNV, CDR2 YYDKDF (reference sequence). The CDR3 DNA reads as TGTGCCACCAGCAGACAAAGACTAGCGGGGCTGAGCACAGATACGCAGTATTTT. Encoded protein: CATSRQRLAGLSTDTQYF.

Only one count was recorded for this clone. V usage is TRBV5-4 and J usage is TRBJ1-2; 7 nucleotides agree with TRBD1. The CDR3 loop spans 14 amino acids. The junction had 4 bases not matched to a gene; V was cut back by 3 bases and J by 2 bases. Germline V CDR1 and CDR2: SGHNT, YYREEE (reference sequence). The CDR3, as DNA: TGTGCCAGCAGCTCACTGACAGGGAACTATGGCTACACCTTC. Translation gives CASSSLTGNYGYTF.

V is TRBV29-1 and J is TRBJ1-5, with no clear D. Trimming left V 6 bases short and J 3 bases short, with 9 bases between. Per germline, CDR1 SQVTM and CDR2 ANQGSEA. The CDR3 contains 12 residues. As DNA, the CDR3 is TGCAGCGTCCGGGAGCCCAATCAGCCCCAGCATTTT. Translated: CSVREPNQPQHF.

This chain uses TRBV6-8 with TRBJ2-3; D perhaps matches TRBD2 (6 bases). The germline CDR1 and CDR2 sequences are MNHGY and SAAAGT. V lost 0 bases and J 8 bases, leaving 18 bases between the germline ends. The CDR3 extends over 16 amino acids. CDR3 coding DNA: TGTGCCAGCAGTTACTCGCGGGGACTCGCCATGGGTACGCAGTATTTT. Translating it yields CASSYSRGLAMGTQYF.

This sequence joins TRBV30 and TRBJ1-4; D unclear. The germline CDR1 and CDR2 sequences are GTSNPN and SVGIG (reference sequence). With 5 bases removed from V and 5 bases from J, the gap between germline ends came to 15 bases. This CDR3 has 14 residues. CDR3 sequence: CAWFRLDGNEKLFF. In DNA, the CDR3 is TGTGCCTGGTTCCGATTGGACGGGAATGAAAAACTGTTTTTT. Filled out from reference TRBV30 and TRBJ1-4, the complete variable domain reads SQTIHQWPATLVQPVGSPLSLECTVEGTSNPNLYWYRQAAGRGLQLLFYSVGIGQISSEVPQNLSASRPQDRQFILSSKKLLLSDSGFYLCAWFRLDGNEKLFFGSGTQLSVL.

The chain uses TRBV19 and TRBJ2-2; tentatively, D is TRBD1 or TRBD2 (5 bases each). The germline V gene encodes CDR1 LNHDA and CDR2 SQIVND (reference sequence). The ends were cut back, 7 bases at V and 1 base at J, with 16 bases in the middle. This CDR3 contains 16 residues. The CDR3 DNA reads as TGTGCCAGTACCCGGGGTGGGGGTTGGAACACCGGGGAGCTGTTTTTT. It specifies CASTRGGGWNTGELFF.

V gene TRBV19 combines with J gene TRBJ1-5; D gene ambiguous. Germline CDR1 reads LNHDA; CDR2 reads SQIVND (reference sequence). Trimming pared 3 bases from V and 0 bases from J, leaving 9 bases between. CDR3 size: 15 residues. CDR3 sequence reads: CASSIAVYSNQPQHF. The CDR3 bases are TGTGCCAGTAGTATCGCCGTTTATAGCAATCAGCCCCAGCATTTT.

This clone appeared once. The V call is TRBV5-5, the J call TRBJ2-3, with 8 positions matching TRBD2. Trimming took 4 bases from V and 4 from J; bases not matched to a gene: 8. The CDR3 sequence is 15 residues long. In germline, CDR1 is SGHKS, CDR2 YYEKEE (reference sequence). CDR3 sequence: CASSKSSGFSDTQYF. For the CDR3, the DNA is TGTGCCAGCAGCAAATCTAGCGGGTTCTCAGATACGCAGTATTTT.

V is TRBV9 and J is TRBJ2-7; 9 bases match TRBD1. The CDR3 contains 15 residues. The germline CDR1 and CDR2 sequences are SGDLS and YYNGEE. V trimming: 4 bases; J trimming: 8 bases; junction bases outside the gene matches: 13. In nucleotides, the CDR3 is TGTGCCAGCAGCACCCGGGGACAGGGTGACCCTAAGCAGTACTTC. Translating it yields CASSTRGQGDPKQYF.

This chain links TRBV28 with TRBJ2-7; D may match TRBD1 or TRBD2 (5 bases each). This CDR3 comprises 14 residues. V lost 7 bases and J 5 bases, leaving 18 bases between the germline ends. Germline V CDR1 and CDR2: MDHEN, SYDVKM. The CDR3 protein is CASTNRGESDEQYF. The CDR3 bases are TGTGCCAGCACAAACCGAGGGGAGTCGGACGAGCAGTACTTC.

Details on this clone: Other nucleotide sequences in the sample specify the same CDR3. V gene TRBV2 combines with J gene TRBJ2-7; TRBD2 agrees at 11 bases. Germline CDR1 SNHLY, CDR2 FYNNEI. This CDR3 region has 15 residues. Losses at the gene ends were 6 bases for V and 0 bases for J; bases not matched to a gene: 4. In DNA, the CDR3 is TGTGCCAGCAGATTAGCGGGAGGGAGCTCCTACGAGCAGTACTTC. Amino acid sequence: CASRLAGGSSYEQYF. Supplemented by reference TRBV2 and TRBJ2-7, the full variable domain reads EPEVTQTPSHQVTQMGQEVILRCVPISNHLYFYWYRQILGQKVEFLVSFYNNEISEKSEIFDDQFSVERPDGSNFTLKIRSTKLEDSAMYFCASRLAGGSSYEQYFGPGTRLTVT.

This clone came up once. The gene calls are TRBV29-1 and TRBJ1-2; D is ambiguous. CDR3 length: 11 residues. Per germline, CDR1 SQVTM and CDR2 ANQGSEA. Between the trimmed V and J ends, which lost 3 bases and 5 bases, there was a span of 7 bases. The CDR3 sequence: CSVERRYGYTF. The CDR3 DNA reads TGCAGCGTTGAGAGGAGATATGGCTACACCTTC.

V and J are TRBV27 and TRBJ2-7; D perhaps matches TRBD1 (6 bases). The CDR3 spans 14 residues. Germline V gene sequence: CDR1 MNHEY, CDR2 SMNVEV (reference sequence). Trimming removed 5 bases from V and 2 bases from J, with 13 bases in between. CDR3 sequence: CASSPLDSPYEQYF. The CDR3 DNA is TGTGCCAGCAGTCCCCTGGACAGCCCCTACGAGCAGTACTTC.

The gene calls are TRBV24-1 and TRBJ2-7, with D perhaps matching TRBD2 (7 bases). This CDR3 has 16 amino acids. CDR1 is KGHDR, CDR2 SFDVKD, per germline. Trimming removed 9 bases at V and 2 bases at J, with 22 bases between. The chain's CDR3 is CATASKRGGGTYEQYF. CDR3 DNA sequence: TGTGCCACCGCCTCAAAAAGAGGCGGGGGCACCTACGAGCAGTACTTC.

J is TRBJ2-1 and V is TRBV3-1 (or the pseudogene TRBV3-2), with TRBD2 matching 9 bases. Trimming took 2 bases from V and 4 from J; bases not matched to a gene: 0. The CDR3 is 14 residues long. CDR1 and CDR2 from the germline V gene are LGHDT and YNNKEL (reference sequence). The CDR3 sequence is CASSQLAGYNEQFF. The CDR3 DNA is TGTGCCAGCAGCCAACTAGCGGGATACAATGAGCAGTTCTTC.

This rearrangement joins TRBV20-1 to TRBJ2-7; D not certain. The CDR3 runs 11 residues. Trimming removed 0 bases from V and 3 bases from J, with 3 bases in between. The V gene's germline CDR1 is DFQATT and CDR2 SNEGSKA (reference sequence). The CDR3 loop reads CSARENYEQYF. For the CDR3, the DNA is TGCAGTGCTAGAGAAAACTACGAGCAGTACTTC.

CDR3 bases: TGTGCCAGCAGCTTGGGCGGGACAGGGGTGTTGGATACGCAGTATTTT. It translates to CASSLGGTGVLDTQYF. This chain links TRBV5-4 with TRBJ2-3; 10 bases line up with TRBD1. Germline assignment: CDR1 SGHNT and CDR2 YYREEE (reference sequence). The CDR3 is 16 amino acids. Trimming took 0 bases from V and 6 from J; bases not matched to a gene: 7.

The V gene is TRBV5-8, the J gene TRBJ1-5, with D tentatively TRBD1 (5 bases). V was clipped by 2 bases and J by 0 bases, with 12 bases between them. The CDR3 has 16 amino acids. Germline CDR1 reads SGHTS; CDR2 reads YDEGEE. The CDR3 DNA reads TGTGCCAGCAGCTTTTTTGTACAGGCTAGCAATCAGCCCCAGCATTTT. Translated: CASSFFVQASNQPQHF.

The sample holds a few counts of this clone. This chain connects TRBV27 to TRBJ2-2, with 9 bases matching TRBD1. V trimming: 6 bases; J trimming: 5 bases; junction bases outside the gene matches: 7. The CDR3 runs to 15 residues. Germline V gene sequence: CDR1 MNHEY, CDR2 SMNVEV (reference sequence). The DNA for the CDR3 is TGTGCCAGCAGATCGGACAGGGGTTGGACCGGGGAGCTGTTTTTT. This encodes CASRSDRGWTGELFF.

This clone was observed a handful of times. The chain has TRBV6-5 and TRBJ2-1, with 8 bases that match TRBD2. This CDR3 is built from 15 residues. After removal of 0 bases from V and 11 bases from J, the junction contained 9 bases not matched to a gene. Germline CDR1 MNHEY, CDR2 SVGAGI. Here the CDR3 DNA reads TGTGCCAGCAGTTACTCGTCCGGGACTAGTGATAAGCAGTTCTTC. It yields the protein CASSYSSGTSDKQFF.

This chain joins TRBV12-5 and TRBJ2-1; possibly TRBD2 for D (6 bases). V was trimmed by 1 base and J by 9 bases, leaving 10 bases between them. CDR1 is LGHNT and CDR2 is FRNRAP in the germline V gene. The CDR3 contains 13 residues. This CDR3 reads CASGLASVAEQFF. The CDR3 DNA follows: TGTGCTAGTGGTTTGGCTAGCGTAGCTGAGCAGTTCTTC.

The gene calls are TRBV12-3 or TRBV12-4 and TRBJ1-5; D gene unclear. V was shortened by 3 bases and J by 4 bases, with 7 bases between the two germline ends. CDR3 size: 13 residues. The CDR3 region is CASSFSQNQPQHF. The CDR3 bases are TGTGCCAGCAGTTTCAGCCAGAATCAGCCCCAGCATTTT.